This passage covers 32 T cell receptor beta chains from one sample sequenced in a study of blood T cell repertoires in COVID-19 (dated by TCRdb to the early 2020s). Receptor amplification or capture employed the immunoSEQ multiplex PCR assay. TCRdb re-hosts the immuneACCESS table, in-frame sequences only. Its copies lack some clones; in the studies checked, an unresolved V gene accounts for under half of them, and the cause for the rest is not known. The sample table lists roughly 120,000 clones, roughly four fifths of them with a count of one. The ten largest clones capture 6% of the sample. The sample consisted of peripheral blood. Receptors originate from an older man with COVID-19, enrolled during active disease.

The J gene is TRBJ2-6, the V gene TRBV14; no definite D call. CDR1 and CDR2 (germline): SGHDN, FVKESK. Trimming shortened V by 4 bases and J by 2 bases, and 9 bases separated the two germline ends. There are 15 residues in the CDR3. CDR3 coding DNA: TGTGCCAGCAGCCTTATAGCCGCTGGGGCCAACGTCCTGACTTTC. Translating it yields CASSLIAAGANVLTF.

This clone was detected a few times. This rearrangement joins TRBV29-1 to TRBJ2-3; no definite D call. Trimming pared 8 bases from V and 4 bases from J, leaving 10 bases between. The CDR3 covers 11 residues. The V gene's germline CDR1 is SQVTM and CDR2 ANQGSEA. The CDR3 here is CSYARADTQYF. In nucleotides, the CDR3 is TGCAGCTATGCGCGCGCAGATACGCAGTATTTT.

This clone was detected only once. The chain joins TRBV19 to TRBJ1-2; possibly TRBD1 for D (5 bases). Trimming shortened V by 6 bases and J by 5 bases, and 10 bases separated the two germline ends. The germline CDR1 and CDR2 sequences are LNHDA and SQIVND (reference sequence). The length of the CDR3 is 12 residues. Here the CDR3 reads CASSDSVYGYTF. Here the CDR3 DNA reads TGTGCCAGTAGCGACAGCGTTTATGGCTACACCTTC.

This rearrangement joins TRBV3-1 (or the pseudogene TRBV3-2) to TRBJ1-6; a possible D gene is TRBD1 (6 bases). Trimming removed 5 bases at V and 7 bases at J, with 18 bases between. Germline loops: CDR1 LGHDT, CDR2 YNNKEL (reference sequence). The CDR3 length is 16 residues. The CDR3 loop is CASSIQGGPVNSPLHF. For the CDR3, the DNA is TGTGCCAGCAGCATACAGGGTGGCCCCGTGAATTCACCCCTCCACTTT.

The genes are TRBV5-1 and TRBJ2-1; 12 bases line up with TRBD2. Trimming at V came to 5 bases and at J to 10 bases, leaving 10 bases not matched to a gene. The CDR3 has 15 residues. Germline loops: CDR1 SGHRS, CDR2 YFSETQ. CDR3 sequence reads: CASRVSWTSGIEQFF. CDR3 bases: TGCGCCAGCAGGGTTTCCTGGACTAGCGGGATAGAGCAGTTCTTC.

The chain carries TRBV5-6 and TRBJ2-7; 7 bases line up with TRBD1. Germline values: CDR1 SGHDT, CDR2 YYEEEE. This CDR3 is built from 13 residues. V lost 4 bases, J lost 3 bases, and 4 bases stayed unmatched. CDR3 coding DNA: TGTGCCAGCAGCGAGGACAGGAACTACGAGCAGTACTTC. Encoded protein: CASSEDRNYEQYF.

This chain joins TRBV7-9 and TRBJ1-2; D ambiguous. The V and J ends lost 5 bases and 4 bases respectively, with 14 bases between them. From germline, CDR1 is SEHNR and CDR2 FQNEAQ (reference sequence). This CDR3 has 14 residues. CDR3: CASSGRGSSYGYTF. CDR3 sequence (DNA): TGTGCCAGCAGCGGTCGAGGGTCCTCCTATGGCTACACCTTC.

The V gene is TRBV9, the J gene TRBJ2-7; 7 bases agree with TRBD1. The CDR3 totals 13 residues. Trimming at V came to 1 base and at J to 7 bases, leaving 5 bases not matched to a gene. Per germline, CDR1 SGDLS and CDR2 YYNGEE. CDR3 protein: CASSVNRDSEQYF. DNA of the CDR3: TGTGCCAGCAGCGTAAACAGGGACAGTGAGCAGTACTTC. The entire variable domain, with the rest obtained from reference TRBV9 and TRBJ2-7, is as follows: DSGVTQTPKHLITATGQRVTLRCSPRSGDLSVYWYQQSLDQGLQFLIQYYNGEERAKGNILERFSAQQFPDLHSELNLSSLELGDSALYFCASSVNRDSEQYFGPGTRLTVT.

This clone was seen a few times. The CDR3: CASTTHFPNTEAFF. CDR3 DNA: TGTGCCAGCACCACCCACTTCCCGAACACTGAAGCTTTCTTT. The rearrangement links TRBV6-6 to TRBJ1-1; D remains ambiguous. V was shortened by 7 bases and J by 1 base, with 13 bases between the two germline ends. CDR1 and CDR2 from the germline V gene are MNHNY and SVGAGI (reference sequence). The CDR3 covers 14 residues.

The rearrangement uses TRBV2 and TRBJ1-5; no clear D gene. The length of the CDR3 is 16 residues. Germline loops: CDR1 SNHLY, CDR2 FYNNEI. With 3 bases removed from V and 4 bases from J, the gap between germline ends came to 16 bases. Here the CDR3 DNA reads TGTGCCAGCAGTGATGCGGGCTTTCCCGATAATCAGCCCCAGCATTTT. Translation gives CASSDAGFPDNQPQHF.

This chain connects TRBV29-1 to TRBJ2-5, with TRBD2 identical over 11 bases. Germline V gene sequence: CDR1 SQVTM, CDR2 ANQGSEA. Germline trimming cut 6 bases from V and 3 bases from J; bases unmatched to any gene: 9. The CDR3 contains 15 residues. CDR3 region: CSVMRLAGHEETQYF. For the CDR3, the DNA is TGCAGCGTCATGAGACTAGCGGGGCACGAAGAGACCCAGTACTTC.

This chain joins TRBV18 and TRBJ1-2; 8 bases fit TRBD1. This CDR3 is 14 amino acids long. J lost 5 bases, V lost 3 bases, and 5 bases had no gene match. Germline values: CDR1 KGHSH, CDR2 LQKENI. CDR3 residues: CASSPGQEGYGYTF. The DNA for the CDR3 is TGTGCCAGCTCACCGGGACAGGAGGGGTATGGCTACACCTTC.

The chain joins TRBV6-5 to TRBJ2-2; D may be TRBD1 (5 bases). CDR3 length equals 14 residues. With 7 bases removed from V and 2 bases from J, the gap between germline ends came to 11 bases. Germline V lookup: CDR1 MNHEY, CDR2 SVGAGI. The CDR3 loop is CASTAGPNTGELFF. For the CDR3, the DNA is TGTGCCAGCACAGCAGGGCCCAACACCGGGGAGCTGTTTTTT.

The chain carries TRBV28 and TRBJ2-7; TRBD2 matches 8 bases. The germline gives CDR1 MDHEN, CDR2 SYDVKM. The CDR3 spans 14 residues. After removal of 3 bases from V and 5 bases from J, the junction contained 6 bases not matched to a gene. CDR3 sequence reads: CASSFTGTRDEQYF. The CDR3 region has the DNA TGTGCCAGCAGTTTCACCGGGACTAGGGACGAGCAGTACTTC.

The V and J genes are TRBV21-1 and TRBJ2-5; the tabulated D call, TRBD1, remains unverified against the DNA. TRBV21-1 represents a pseudogene. This CDR3 spans 15 amino acids. This CDR3 reads CASTPPWAPQETQYF. In DNA form, the CDR3 reads TGTGCCAGCACCCCACCATGGGCACCACAAGAGACCCAGTACTTC.

The chain is built from TRBV2 and TRBJ2-2; D gene unclear. The CDR3 is made up of 11 amino acids. Germline V lookup: CDR1 SNHLY, CDR2 FYNNEI. Between the trimmed V and J ends, which lost 10 bases and 8 bases, there was a span of 11 bases. The DNA for the CDR3 is TGTGCCACGCGGCGTGGAGGGGAGCTGTTTTTT. Its translation: CATRRGGELFF. Using reference TRBV2 and TRBJ2-2 for the parts outside the CDR3, the full variable domain is EPEVTQTPSHQVTQMGQEVILRCVPISNHLYFYWYRQILGQKVEFLVSFYNNEISEKSEIFDDQFSVERPDGSNFTLKIRSTKLEDSAMYFCATRRGGELFFGEGSRLTVL.

The chain is built from TRBV6-5 and TRBJ2-2; 8 nucleotides align to TRBD1. CDR1 and CDR2 (germline): MNHEY, SVGAGI. Losses at the gene ends were 2 bases for V and 7 bases for J; bases not matched to a gene: 9. The CDR3 sequence is 16 residues long. This CDR3 is CASSYREDRDGGELFF. CDR3 nucleotides: TGTGCCAGCAGTTACAGGGAGGACAGGGACGGCGGGGAGCTGTTTTTT.

This clone has more than one count but fewer than ten. V gene TRBV24-1 combines with J gene TRBJ2-7, with TRBD2 matching 9 bases. The CDR3 contains 16 residues. The trim removed 3 bases at V and 1 base at J, leaving 6 bases unmatched. Germline V gene lookup returns CDR1 KGHDR and CDR2 SFDVKD. CDR3 in DNA: TGTGCCACCAGTGATATTGGTCTAGCGGGATCCTACGAGCAGTACTTC. It specifies CATSDIGLAGSYEQYF.

CDR3 sequence reads: CASSITDMREQYF. DNA for the CDR3: TGTGCCAGCAGTATAACGGACATGAGGGAGCAGTACTTC. V is TRBV28 and J is TRBJ2-7; weak D call: TRBD1 (5 bases). The germline V gene encodes CDR1 MDHEN and CDR2 SYDVKM. The CDR3 has 13 residues. Trimming took 5 bases from V and 7 from J, leaving 15 bases between them.

The chain uses TRBV11-1 and TRBJ1-2, with 9 bases identical to TRBD1. The CDR3 consists of 15 residues. The germline gives CDR1 SGHAT, CDR2 FQDESV (reference sequence). V dropped 6 bases and J dropped 5; count of bases not matched to a gene: 10. The CDR3 sequence: CASSLQGAGPYGYTF. Here the CDR3 DNA reads TGTGCCAGCAGTTTACAGGGGGCCGGGCCTTATGGCTACACCTTC.

The table lists this clone with a few counts. The V call is TRBV28, the J call TRBJ1-5, with 7 bases fitting TRBD1. This CDR3 contains 15 residues. Germline trimming cut 5 bases from V and 7 bases from J; bases unmatched to any gene: 11. Germline V gene sequence: CDR1 MDHEN, CDR2 SYDVKM. DNA of the CDR3: TGTGCCAGCAGTACTTACAGGGGCGAAGGGCAGCCCCAGCATTTT. Translation gives CASSTYRGEGQPQHF.

V usage is TRBV6-1 and J usage is TRBJ2-2; D remains ambiguous. This CDR3 contains 15 residues. Germline V gene lookup returns CDR1 MNHNS and CDR2 SASEGT. Trimming left V 2 bases short and J 1 base short, with 8 bases between. The CDR3 DNA reads as TGTGCCAGCAGTGAACAGCGACGGAACACCGGGGAGCTGTTTTTT. Residues: CASSEQRRNTGELFF.

About this clone: At one of its ends the junction is not consistent with the germline gene, which may arise from a read error. The CDR3 sequence: CASSSTLAVGETQYF. The CDR3 DNA reads as TGTGCTAGCAGCTCCACACTAGCGGTGGGGGAGACCCAGTACTTC. The rearrangement links TRBV7-7 to TRBJ2-5, with 8 bases aligning to TRBD2. Germline assignment: CDR1 SSHAT and CDR2 FNYEAQ (reference sequence). There are 15 residues in the CDR3. Filled out from reference TRBV7-7 and TRBJ2-5, the complete variable domain reads GAGVSQSPRYKVTKRGQDVTLRCDPISSHATLYWYQQALGQGPEFLTYFNYEAQPDKSGLPSDRFSAERPEGSISTLTIQRTEQRDSAMYRCASSSTLAVGETQYFGPGTRLLVL.

The chain carries TRBV18 and TRBJ2-1; TRBD2 matches at 8 bases. This CDR3 has 17 amino acids. Trimming took 3 bases from V and 3 from J; bases not matched to a gene: 10. Germline loops: CDR1 KGHSH, CDR2 LQKENI. CDR3 nucleotide sequence: TGTGCCAGCTCACCCCCCGGGGGGGCGGGAGGCTACAATGAGCAGTTCTTC. This sequence encodes CASSPPGGAGGYNEQFF.

The CDR3 loop reads CASSKLTAYSYEQYF. CDR3 DNA: TGCGCCAGCAGCAAACTGACAGCGTACTCCTACGAGCAGTACTTC. This chain connects TRBV5-1 to TRBJ2-7, with D possibly TRBD1 on 5 matching bases. This CDR3 has 15 amino acids. Germline CDR1 and CDR2: SGHRS and YFSETQ. With 4 bases removed from V and 0 bases from J, the gap between germline ends came to 14 bases.

This clone was seen more than once but under ten times. This sequence joins TRBV3-1 (or the pseudogene TRBV3-2) and TRBJ1-3; D possibly corresponds to TRBD1 (5 bases). Trimming left V 5 bases short and J 4 bases short, with 15 bases between. The CDR3 runs to 15 residues. Germline assignment: CDR1 LGHDT and CDR2 YNNKEL (reference sequence). The CDR3, as DNA: TGTGCCAGCAGCTACCCCGCAGGGCGAGGAAACACCATATATTTT. Its translation: CASSYPAGRGNTIYF.

The rearrangement links TRBV2 to TRBJ1-4, with TRBD1 identical over 8 bases. V was clipped by 4 bases and J by 6 bases; unmatched bases: 10. There are 16 residues in the CDR3. Germline V CDR1 and CDR2: SNHLY, FYNNEI. This CDR3 is CASSGTGREGDEKLFF. The CDR3 nucleotides read TGTGCCAGCAGTGGGACAGGGAGGGAAGGTGATGAAAAACTGTTTTTT.

This chain uses TRBV28 with TRBJ2-5; 10 bases map to TRBD2. With V trimmed by 3 bases and J by 2 bases, 9 bases remained unmatched. The CDR3 runs to 17 residues. Germline V CDR1 and CDR2: MDHEN, SYDVKM. The CDR3 DNA is TGTGCCAGCAGTTTGTCTAGCGGGAGAATTCGACAAGAGACCCAGTACTTC. It yields the protein CASSLSSGRIRQETQYF.

The chain uses TRBV5-6 and TRBJ2-2; maybe TRBD2 (5 bases). V lost 0 bases and J 8 bases, leaving 8 bases between the germline ends. This CDR3 has 13 amino acids. CDR1 and CDR2 (germline): SGHDT, YYEEEE. The CDR3 is CASSLGEIGELFF. DNA of the CDR3: TGTGCCAGCAGCTTGGGGGAGATAGGGGAGCTGTTTTTT. The full variable domain, in which reference TRBV5-6 and TRBJ2-2 provide the parts outside the CDR3, is DAGVTQSPTHLIKTRGQQVTLRCSPKSGHDTVSWYQQALGQGPQFIFQYYEEEERQRGNFPDRFSGHQFPNYSSELNVNALLLGDSALYLCASSLGEIGELFFGEGSRLTVL.

The gene calls are TRBV7-9 and TRBJ2-7; a weak D match, TRBD1 (6 bases). There are 15 residues in the CDR3. Trimming stripped 9 bases from V and 0 bases from J, with 18 bases between. Looked up from germline, CDR1 is SEHNR and CDR2 is FQNEAQ (reference sequence). The CDR3 sequence: CASKGVGQSSYEQYF. CDR3 nucleotides: TGTGCCAGTAAAGGGGTAGGACAGAGCTCCTACGAGCAGTACTTC.

This clone was seen just once. The chain recombines TRBV6-5 with TRBJ2-5, with a possible D match to TRBD1 (6 bases). The V gene lost 7 bases and the J gene lost 5 bases, with 14 bases spanning the gap. The V gene's germline CDR1 is MNHEY and CDR2 SVGAGI. The CDR3 runs to 13 residues. The CDR3 reads CASNLQGRETQYF. CDR3 coding DNA: TGTGCCAGCAATCTACAGGGAAGGGAGACCCAGTACTTC.

The chain uses TRBV7-8 and TRBJ2-7; D ambiguous. Germline assignment: CDR1 SGHVS and CDR2 FQNEAQ. The CDR3 is 16 amino acids. Trimming left V 0 bases short and J 1 base short, with 13 bases between. The DNA for the CDR3 is TGTGCCAGCAGCTTAGCTAACCGCCGCGTATCCTACGAGCAGTACTTC. Amino acid sequence: CASSLANRRVSYEQYF.